Below, one TCR beta chain is given with its context. Its cognate antigen is unknown. Sample time point: week 35, safety follow-up. Topical imiquimod was applied with each vaccine dose, which held 300 ug of mutant IDH1 20-mer peptide. Weeks 1, 3, 5, 7, 11, 15, 19 and 23 were when patients received their eight vaccinations. The CDR3 loop spans 17 amino acids. Unmatched junction bases numbered 10, after V lost 4 bases and J lost 1 base. Germline-derived CDR1 and CDR2 are SGDLS and YYNGEE. TCRdb's table, derived via immunoSEQ multiplex PCR, lists solely in-frame clones and lacks some. The sample has tens of thousands of clones, about four fifths seen once; the top ten hold about 4.9%. The data originate from a study of a mutant IDH1 vaccine in newly diagnosed glioma. In the study overall: Vaccine administration was initiated 4-6 weeks following radiotherapy alone, or with temozolomide cycles.

Whole-study findings and limits: Vaccine-induced responses were seen in under 95% of patients, spanning several MHC alleles.

This chain joins TRBV9 and TRBJ1-3; TRBD1 matches at 8 bases. Sequencing was performed on PBMCs, taken from a glioma patient whose treatment included an IDH1 peptide vaccine. The receptor was derived from a man aged 35 to 55 with glioma. The CDR3 loop reads CASSRFRQGSSGNTIYF. CDR3 nucleotide sequence: TGTGCCAGCAGCCGTTTTAGACAGGGGTCTTCTGGAAACACCATATATTTT. Full variable domain (remainder filled in from reference TRBV9 and TRBJ1-3): DSGVTQTPKHLITATGQRVTLRCSPRSGDLSVYWYQQSLDQGLQFLIQYYNGEERAKGNILERFSAQQFPDLHSELNLSSLELGDSALYFCASSRFRQGSSGNTIYFGEGSWLTVV.